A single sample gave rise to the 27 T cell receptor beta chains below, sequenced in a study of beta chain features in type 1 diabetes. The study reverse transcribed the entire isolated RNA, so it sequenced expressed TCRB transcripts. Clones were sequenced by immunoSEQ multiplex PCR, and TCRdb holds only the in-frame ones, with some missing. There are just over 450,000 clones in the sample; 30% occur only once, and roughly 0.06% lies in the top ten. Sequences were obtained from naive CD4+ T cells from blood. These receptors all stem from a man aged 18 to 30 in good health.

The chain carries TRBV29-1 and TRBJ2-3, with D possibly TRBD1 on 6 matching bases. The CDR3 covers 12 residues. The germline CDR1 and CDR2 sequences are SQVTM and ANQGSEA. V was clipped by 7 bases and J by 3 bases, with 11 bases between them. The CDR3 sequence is CSADQGTDTQYF. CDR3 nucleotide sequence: TGCAGCGCGGATCAGGGGACAGATACGCAGTATTTT.

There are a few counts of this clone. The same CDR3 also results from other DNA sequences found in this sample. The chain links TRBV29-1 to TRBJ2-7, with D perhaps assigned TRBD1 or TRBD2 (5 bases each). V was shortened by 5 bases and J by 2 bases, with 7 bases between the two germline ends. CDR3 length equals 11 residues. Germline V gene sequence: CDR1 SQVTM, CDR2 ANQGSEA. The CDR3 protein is CSVRGAYEQYF. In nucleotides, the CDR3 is TGCAGCGTTCGGGGCGCCTACGAGCAGTACTTC.

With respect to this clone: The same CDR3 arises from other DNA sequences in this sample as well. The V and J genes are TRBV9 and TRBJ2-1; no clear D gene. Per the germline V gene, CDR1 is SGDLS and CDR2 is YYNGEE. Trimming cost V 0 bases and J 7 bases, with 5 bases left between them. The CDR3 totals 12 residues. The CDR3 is CASSVAGNEQFF. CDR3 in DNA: TGTGCCAGCAGCGTAGCGGGTAATGAGCAGTTCTTC.

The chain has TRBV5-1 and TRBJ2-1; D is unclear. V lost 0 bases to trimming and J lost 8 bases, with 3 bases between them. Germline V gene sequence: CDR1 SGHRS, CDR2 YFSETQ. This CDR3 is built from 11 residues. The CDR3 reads CASSLDHEQFF. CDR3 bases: TGCGCCAGCAGCTTGGATCATGAGCAGTTCTTC.

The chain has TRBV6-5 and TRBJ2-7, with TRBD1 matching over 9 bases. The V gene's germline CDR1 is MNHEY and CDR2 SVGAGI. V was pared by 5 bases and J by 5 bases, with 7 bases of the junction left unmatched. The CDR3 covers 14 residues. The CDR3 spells CASSKQGAGNEQYF. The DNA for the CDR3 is TGTGCCAGCAGTAAACAGGGGGCTGGGAACGAGCAGTACTTC.

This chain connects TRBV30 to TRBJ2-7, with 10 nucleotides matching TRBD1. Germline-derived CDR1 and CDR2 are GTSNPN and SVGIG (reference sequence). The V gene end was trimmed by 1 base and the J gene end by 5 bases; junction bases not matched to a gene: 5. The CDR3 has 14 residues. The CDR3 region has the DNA TGTGCCTGGAGTGGCGACAGGGGGCTCAACGAGCAGTACTTC. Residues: CAWSGDRGLNEQYF.

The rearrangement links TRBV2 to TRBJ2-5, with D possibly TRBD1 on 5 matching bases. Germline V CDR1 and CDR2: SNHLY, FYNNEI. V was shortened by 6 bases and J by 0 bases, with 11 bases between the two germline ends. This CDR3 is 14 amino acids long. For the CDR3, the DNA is TGTGCCAGCAGAACGACAGTGTACCAAGAGACCCAGTACTTC. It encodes CASRTTVYQETQYF.

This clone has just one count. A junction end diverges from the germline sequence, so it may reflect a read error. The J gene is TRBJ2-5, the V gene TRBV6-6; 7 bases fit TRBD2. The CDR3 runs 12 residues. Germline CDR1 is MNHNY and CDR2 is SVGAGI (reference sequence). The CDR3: CARSSGGETQYF. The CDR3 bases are TGTGCCCGCAGTTCCGGGGGGGAGACCCAGTACTTC.

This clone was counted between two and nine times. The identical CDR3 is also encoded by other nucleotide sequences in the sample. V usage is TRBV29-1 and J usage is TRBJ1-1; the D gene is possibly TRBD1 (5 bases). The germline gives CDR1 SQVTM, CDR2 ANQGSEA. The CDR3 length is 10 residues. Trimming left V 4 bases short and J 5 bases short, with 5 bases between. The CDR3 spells CSVGGTEAFF. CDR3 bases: TGCAGCGTTGGGGGGACTGAAGCTTTCTTT.

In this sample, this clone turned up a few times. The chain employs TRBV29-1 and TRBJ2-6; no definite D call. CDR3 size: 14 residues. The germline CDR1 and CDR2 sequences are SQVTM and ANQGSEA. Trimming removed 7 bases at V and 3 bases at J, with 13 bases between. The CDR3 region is CSGGLAFGANVLTF. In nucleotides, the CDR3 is TGCAGCGGCGGTCTTGCCTTTGGGGCCAACGTCCTGACTTTC. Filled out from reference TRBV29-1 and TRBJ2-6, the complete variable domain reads SAVISQKPSRDICQRGTSLTIQCQVDSQVTMMFWYRQQPGQSLTLIATANQGSEATYESGFVIDKFPISRPNLTFSTLTVSNMSPEDSSIYLCSGGLAFGANVLTFGAGSRLTVL.

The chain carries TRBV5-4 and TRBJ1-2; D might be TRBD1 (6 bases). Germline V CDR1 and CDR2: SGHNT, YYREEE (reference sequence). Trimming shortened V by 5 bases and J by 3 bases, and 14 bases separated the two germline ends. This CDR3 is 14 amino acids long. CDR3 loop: CASRLKGEDYGYTF. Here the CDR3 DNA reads TGTGCCAGCAGACTAAAGGGGGAGGACTATGGCTACACCTTC.

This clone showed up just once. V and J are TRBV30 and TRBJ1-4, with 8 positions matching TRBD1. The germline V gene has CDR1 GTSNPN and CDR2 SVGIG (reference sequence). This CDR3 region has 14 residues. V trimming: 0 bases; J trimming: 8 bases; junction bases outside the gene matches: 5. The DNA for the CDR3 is TGTGCCTGGAGTGTACGACAGGGGTGGGAAAAACTGTTTTTT. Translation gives CAWSVRQGWEKLFF.

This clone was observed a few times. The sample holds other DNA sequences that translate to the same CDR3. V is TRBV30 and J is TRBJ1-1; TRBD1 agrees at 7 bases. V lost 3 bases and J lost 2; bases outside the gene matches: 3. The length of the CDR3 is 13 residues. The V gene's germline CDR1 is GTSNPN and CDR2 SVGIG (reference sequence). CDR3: CAWSNRGNTEAFF. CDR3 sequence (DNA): TGTGCCTGGAGCAACAGGGGCAACACTGAAGCTTTCTTT.

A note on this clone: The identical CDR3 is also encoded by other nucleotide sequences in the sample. As DNA, the CDR3 is TGTGCCAGCACAGGGGGTTACGAGCAGTACTTC. This gives the protein CASTGGYEQYF. The chain joins TRBV28 to TRBJ2-7; TRBD1 agrees at 7 bases. Trimming removed 7 bases from V and 4 bases from J; junction bases left unmatched: 1. This CDR3 contains 11 residues. Looked up from germline, CDR1 is MDHEN and CDR2 is SYDVKM.

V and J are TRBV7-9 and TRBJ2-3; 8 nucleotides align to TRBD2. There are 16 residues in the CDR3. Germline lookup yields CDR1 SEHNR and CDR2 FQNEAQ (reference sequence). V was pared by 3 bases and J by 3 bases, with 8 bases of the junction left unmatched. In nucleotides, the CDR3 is TGTGCCAGCAGCTTTCGACCGGGACTAGAGACAGATACGCAGTATTTT. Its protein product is CASSFRPGLETDTQYF.

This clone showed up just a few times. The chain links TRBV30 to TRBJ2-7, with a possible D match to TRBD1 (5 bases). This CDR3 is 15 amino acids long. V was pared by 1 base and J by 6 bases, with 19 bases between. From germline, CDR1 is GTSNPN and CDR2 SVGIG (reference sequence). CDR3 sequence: CAWSAALSRGGEQYF. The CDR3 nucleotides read TGTGCCTGGAGTGCAGCTCTCAGTAGGGGCGGCGAGCAGTACTTC. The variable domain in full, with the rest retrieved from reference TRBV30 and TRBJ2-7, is SQTIHQWPATLVQPVGSPLSLECTVEGTSNPNLYWYRQAAGRGLQLLFYSVGIGQISSEVPQNLSASRPQDRQFILSSKKLLLSDSGFYLCAWSAALSRGGEQYFGPGTRLTVT.

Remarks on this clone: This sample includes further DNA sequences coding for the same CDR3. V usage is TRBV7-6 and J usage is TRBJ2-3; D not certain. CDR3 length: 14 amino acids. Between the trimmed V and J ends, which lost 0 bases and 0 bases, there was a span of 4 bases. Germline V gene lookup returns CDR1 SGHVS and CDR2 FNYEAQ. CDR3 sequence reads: CASSLAASTDTQYF. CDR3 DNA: TGTGCCAGCAGCTTAGCCGCTAGCACAGATACGCAGTATTTT.

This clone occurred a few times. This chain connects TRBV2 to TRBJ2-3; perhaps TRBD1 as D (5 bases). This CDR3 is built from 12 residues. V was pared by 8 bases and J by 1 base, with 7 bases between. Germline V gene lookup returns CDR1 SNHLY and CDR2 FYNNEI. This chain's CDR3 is CASQTGTDTQYF. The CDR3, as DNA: TGTGCCAGCCAGACAGGCACAGATACGCAGTATTTT.

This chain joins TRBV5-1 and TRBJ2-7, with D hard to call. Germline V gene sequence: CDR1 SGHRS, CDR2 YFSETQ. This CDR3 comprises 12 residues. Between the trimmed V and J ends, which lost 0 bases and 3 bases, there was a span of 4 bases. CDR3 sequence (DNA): TGCGCCAGCAGCTTGGGCTACTACGAGCAGTACTTC. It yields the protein CASSLGYYEQYF.

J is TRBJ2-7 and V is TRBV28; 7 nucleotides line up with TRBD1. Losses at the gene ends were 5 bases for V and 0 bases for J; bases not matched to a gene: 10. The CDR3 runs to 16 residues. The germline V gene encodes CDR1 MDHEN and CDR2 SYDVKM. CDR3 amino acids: CASSGPGTDISYEQYF. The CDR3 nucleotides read TGTGCCAGCAGTGGCCCCGGGACAGATATCTCCTACGAGCAGTACTTC. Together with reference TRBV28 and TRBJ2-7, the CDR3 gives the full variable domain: DVKVTQSSRYLVKRTGEKVFLECVQDMDHENMFWYRQDPGLGLRLIYFSYDVKMKEKGDIPEGYSVSREKKERFSLILESASTNQTSMYLCASSGPGTDISYEQYFGPGTRLTVT.

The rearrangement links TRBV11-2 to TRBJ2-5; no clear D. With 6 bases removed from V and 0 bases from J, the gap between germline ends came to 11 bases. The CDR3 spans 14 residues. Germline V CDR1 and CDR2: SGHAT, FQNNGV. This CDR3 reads CASSYDRYQETQYF. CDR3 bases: TGTGCCAGCAGTTACGACCGGTACCAAGAGACCCAGTACTTC.

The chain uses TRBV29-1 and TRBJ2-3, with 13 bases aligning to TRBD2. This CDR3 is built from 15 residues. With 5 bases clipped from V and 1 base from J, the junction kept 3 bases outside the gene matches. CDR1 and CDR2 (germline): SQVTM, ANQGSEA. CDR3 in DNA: TGCAGCGTTCGACTAGCGGGAGGAGGCACAGATACGCAGTATTTT. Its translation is CSVRLAGGGTDTQYF.

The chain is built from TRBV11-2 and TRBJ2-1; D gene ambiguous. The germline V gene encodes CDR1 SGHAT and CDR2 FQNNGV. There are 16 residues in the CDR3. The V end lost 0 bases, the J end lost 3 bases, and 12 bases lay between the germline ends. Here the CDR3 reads CASSLEAIPGYNEQFF. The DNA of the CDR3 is TGTGCCAGCAGCTTAGAAGCCATTCCTGGCTACAATGAGCAGTTCTTC.

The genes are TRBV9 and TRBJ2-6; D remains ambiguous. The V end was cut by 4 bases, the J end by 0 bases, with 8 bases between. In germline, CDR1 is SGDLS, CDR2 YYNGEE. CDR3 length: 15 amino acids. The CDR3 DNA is TGTGCCAGCAGCCAAGGAATCTCTGGGGCCAACGTCCTGACTTTC. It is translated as CASSQGISGANVLTF.

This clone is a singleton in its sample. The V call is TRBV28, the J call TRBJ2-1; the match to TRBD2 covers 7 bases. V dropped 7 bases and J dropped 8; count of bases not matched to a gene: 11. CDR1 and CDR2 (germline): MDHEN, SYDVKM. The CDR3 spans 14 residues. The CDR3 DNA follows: TGTGCCAGCACCCAGGGAGGGCAGCACCATGAGCAGTTCTTC. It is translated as CASTQGGQHHEQFF.

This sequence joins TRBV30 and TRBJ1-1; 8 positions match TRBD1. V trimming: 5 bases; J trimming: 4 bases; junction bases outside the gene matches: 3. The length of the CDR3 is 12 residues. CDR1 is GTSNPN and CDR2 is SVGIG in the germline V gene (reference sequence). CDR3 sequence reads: CAWEQGGTEAFF. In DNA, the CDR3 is TGTGCCTGGGAACAGGGGGGCACTGAAGCTTTCTTT.

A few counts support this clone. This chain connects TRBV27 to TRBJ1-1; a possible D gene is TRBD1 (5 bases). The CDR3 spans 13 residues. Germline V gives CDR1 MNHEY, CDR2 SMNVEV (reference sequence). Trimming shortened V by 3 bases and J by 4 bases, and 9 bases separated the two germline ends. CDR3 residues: CASSFREGTEAFF. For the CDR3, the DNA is TGTGCCAGCAGTTTCAGGGAGGGCACTGAAGCTTTCTTT.